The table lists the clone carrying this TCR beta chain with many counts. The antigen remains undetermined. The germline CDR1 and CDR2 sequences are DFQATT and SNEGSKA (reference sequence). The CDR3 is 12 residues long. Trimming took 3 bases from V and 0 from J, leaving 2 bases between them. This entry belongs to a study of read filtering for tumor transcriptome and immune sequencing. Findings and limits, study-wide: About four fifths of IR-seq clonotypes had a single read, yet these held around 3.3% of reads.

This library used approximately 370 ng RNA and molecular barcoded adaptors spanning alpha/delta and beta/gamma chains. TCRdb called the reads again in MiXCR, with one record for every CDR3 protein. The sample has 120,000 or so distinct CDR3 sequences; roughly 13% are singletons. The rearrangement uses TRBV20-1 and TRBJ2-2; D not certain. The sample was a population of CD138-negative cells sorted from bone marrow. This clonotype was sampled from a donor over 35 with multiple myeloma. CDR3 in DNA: TGCAGTGCTAGCCCGAACACCGGGGAGCTGTTTTTT. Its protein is CSASPNTGELFF.